This is a list of T cell receptor beta chains from one sample in a study of shared T cell receptors in the human thymus. TCRdb's table, derived via immunoSEQ multiplex PCR, lists solely in-frame clones and lacks some. The table includes approximately 490,000 clones, 70% to 80% detected once. These records were also assigned to another study, of human thymus T cells.

What was sequenced was thymocytes. The receptors were sampled from a boy younger than two with a congenital heart defect. CDR3s include the opening cysteine and the closing phenylalanine or tryptophan. Each record gives: V gene, clone size, D gene, J gene, CDR3 protein, CDR3 DNA. A D gene is named only where the DNA matches it firmly. A row's size may be missing; if present it is once, few, many or a size class.

v_gene: TRBV12-5
abundance: -
d_gene: TRBD2
j_gene: TRBJ2-1
CDR3aa: CASGGTGTSGEFTYNEQFF
CDR3nt: TGTGCTAGTGGTGGCACCGGGACTAGCGGCGAGTTCACCTACAATGAGCAGTTCTTC

v_gene: TRBV4-2
abundance: -
d_gene: TRBD1
j_gene: TRBJ1-5
CDR3aa: CASSQDRAGGSNQPQHF
CDR3nt: TGTGCCAGCAGCCAAGATAGGGCAGGGGGAAGCAATCAGCCCCAGCATTTT

v_gene: TRBV2
abundance: once
d_gene: -
j_gene: TRBJ1-2
CDR3aa: CASSLDYGYTF
CDR3nt: TGTGCCAGCAGCCTCGACTATGGCTACACCTTC

v_gene: TRBV11-2
abundance: few
d_gene: -
j_gene: TRBJ2-5
CDR3aa: CASSFGRTQYF
CDR3nt: TGTGCCAGCAGCTTTGGGAGAACCCAGTACTTC

v_gene: TRBV27
abundance: -
d_gene: -
j_gene: TRBJ2-7
CDR3aa: CASRAGLSSPIGYEQYF
CDR3nt: TGTGCCAGCAGGGCGGGACTGTCGTCGCCGATAGGGTACGAGCAGTACTTC

v_gene: TRBV10-2
abundance: -
d_gene: -
j_gene: TRBJ2-1
CDR3aa: CATLEGGTYNEQFF
CDR3nt: TGCGCCACCTTGGAGGGGGGGACGTACAATGAGCAGTTCTTC

v_gene: TRBV7-2
abundance: once
d_gene: -
j_gene: TRBJ2-7
CDR3aa: CASSSSTIGEQYF
CDR3nt: TGTGCCAGCAGCTCCTCGACTATAGGCGAGCAGTACTTC

v_gene: TRBV5-4
abundance: -
d_gene: -
j_gene: TRBJ2-1
CDR3aa: CASSLAAGRSSYNEQFF
CDR3nt: TGTGCCAGCAGCTTGGCCGCGGGCCGGAGCTCCTACAATGAGCAGTTCTTC

v_gene: TRBV19
abundance: once
d_gene: TRBD1
j_gene: TRBJ1-2
CDR3aa: CASRNMGQGAGNYGYTF
CDR3nt: TGTGCCAGTAGAAACATGGGGCAGGGGGCGGGTAACTATGGCTACACCTTC

v_gene: TRBV28
abundance: -
d_gene: TRBD2
j_gene: TRBJ2-3
CDR3aa: CASSLGGRTSDTQYF
CDR3nt: TGTGCCAGCAGTTTGGGCGGGAGAACATCGGATACGCAGTATTTT

v_gene: TRBV5-6
abundance: -
d_gene: -
j_gene: TRBJ1-1
CDR3aa: CASSLDRARTEAFF
CDR3nt: TGTGCCAGCAGCTTGGACAGGGCCAGGACTGAAGCTTTCTTT

v_gene: TRBV5-6
abundance: -
d_gene: TRBD2
j_gene: TRBJ2-7
CDR3aa: CASSLDFASGGEQYF
CDR3nt: TGTGCCAGCAGCTTGGATTTCGCTAGCGGTGGGGAGCAGTACTTC

v_gene: TRBV27
abundance: -
d_gene: -
j_gene: TRBJ2-2
CDR3aa: CASSLGSTGELFF
CDR3nt: TGTGCCAGCAGTTTAGGGAGTACCGGGGAGCTGTTTTTT

v_gene: TRBV7-2
abundance: few
d_gene: -
j_gene: TRBJ2-6
CDR3aa: CASSPDGRGSGANVLTF
CDR3nt: TGTGCCAGCAGCCCGGACGGTAGGGGCTCTGGGGCCAACGTCCTGACTTTC